The 17 T cell receptor beta chains below were found in one sample sequenced in a study of regulatory T cells in long-lasting Graves disease. Investigators prepared the TCR beta libraries by applying iRepertoire HTBI primers and Arm-PCR of CDR3 regions. TCRdb reanalysed the multiplex PCR reads using MiXCR and keeps one entry per CDR3 protein. The sample contains 400,000 to 500,000 distinct CDR3 sequences, around 20% of which appear only once. As for time point: persistent/refractory GD, antithyroid drugs over 5 years with positive TRAb. PBMCs provided the RNA from which the TCR library was made. The source was peripheral blood mononuclear cells (PBMCs), collected when the disease was refractory, from a patient treated with antithyroid drugs. Every receptor here comes from a female donor with Graves disease.

This clonotype came up many times. The chain couples TRBV3-1 to TRBJ2-7; 7 bases line up with TRBD2. J lost 6 bases, V lost 1 base, and 3 bases had no gene match. CDR3 length: 13 amino acids. Germline V lookup: CDR1 LGHDT, CDR2 YNNKEL (reference sequence). The chain's CDR3 is CASSQGGGSEQYF. The DNA for the CDR3 is TGTGCCAGCAGCCAAGGTGGCGGGAGCGAGCAGTACTTC.

Ten or more counts support this clonotype. The V call is TRBV12-3 or TRBV12-4, the J call TRBJ1-2; D might be TRBD1 (5 bases). The CDR3 is made up of 15 amino acids. V was trimmed by 6 bases and J by 5 bases, leaving 19 bases between them. The CDR3 region is CASSPSGKGLYGYTF. In DNA form, the CDR3 reads TGTGCCAGCAGCCCCTCGGGGAAGGGACTTTATGGCTACACCTTC.

V usage is TRBV19 and J usage is TRBJ2-2; 9 bases are a match to TRBD1. The V and J ends lost 7 bases and 5 bases, in that order; junction bases with no gene match: 8. This CDR3 has 15 residues. Looked up from germline, CDR1 is LNHDA and CDR2 is SQIVND (reference sequence). CDR3 DNA sequence: TGTGCCAGTACCGCACCCGGGACAGGGACCGGGGAGCTGTTTTTT. Residues: CASTAPGTGTGELFF. The full variable domain, in which reference TRBV19 and TRBJ2-2 provide the parts outside the CDR3, is DGGITQSPKYLFRKEGQNVTLSCEQNLNHDAMYWYRQDPGQGLRLIYYSQIVNDFQKGDIAEGYSVSREKKESFPLTVTSAQKNPTAFYLCASTAPGTGTGELFFGEGSRLTVL.

This clonotype was seen many times. The rearrangement uses TRBV10-2 and TRBJ2-5; D possibly corresponds to TRBD2 (5 bases). Looked up from germline, CDR1 is WSHSY and CDR2 is SAAADI. This CDR3 region has 13 residues. Trimming cost V 6 bases and J 5 bases, with 13 bases left between them. The CDR3 nucleotides read TGCGCCAGCAGAGACCCGGGATTGGAGACCCAGTACTTC. Its translation is CASRDPGLETQYF.

The table lists this clonotype with a few counts. V is TRBV6-1 and J is TRBJ2-2, with D maybe TRBD1 (7 bases). The CDR3 covers 16 residues. Germline CDR1 MNHNS, CDR2 SASEGT. V was cut by 5 bases and J by 5 bases, with 18 bases left in between. Here the CDR3 DNA reads TGTGCCAGCAGTCAAAAGCTGACAGGGAGGACCGGGGAGCTGTTTTTT. Amino acid sequence: CASSQKLTGRTGELFF.

On this clonotype: A much larger clone is a single base away; this may be a read error. This chain uses TRBV29-1 with TRBJ2-7; tentatively, D is TRBD1 or TRBD2 (5 bases each). Germline V CDR1 and CDR2: SQVTM, ANQGSEA. V shed 4 bases and J shed 6 bases, with 10 bases lying between them. The CDR3 is 11 residues long. DNA for the CDR3: TGCAGCGTTGTGAGGGGCAGCGAGCAGTACTTC. It yields the protein CSVVRGSEQYF.

This clonotype came up a few times. This chain uses TRBV12-3 or TRBV12-4 with TRBJ2-7; perhaps TRBD2 as D (6 bases). Trimming removed 8 bases from V and 6 bases from J, with 23 bases in between. The CDR3 runs 15 residues. The CDR3 loop reads CASGPLTGALSEQYF. In DNA form, the CDR3 reads TGTGCCAGCGGCCCCTTGACGGGAGCCCTCTCCGAGCAGTACTTC.

This clonotype came up many times. V usage is TRBV25-1 and J usage is TRBJ1-4; D unresolved. The CDR3 covers 18 residues. Per the germline V gene, CDR1 is MGHDK and CDR2 is SYGVNS. V lost 4 bases and J lost 8, with 26 bases in between. The CDR3 spells CASSAPRVASGRGEKLFF. For the CDR3, the DNA is TGTGCCAGCAGTGCCCCTAGGGTGGCGTCCGGCCGTGGAGAAAAACTGTTTTTT. The variable domain in full, with the rest retrieved from reference TRBV25-1 and TRBJ1-4, is EADIYQTPRYLVIGTGKKITLECSQTMGHDKMYWYQQDPGMELHLIHYSYGVNSTEKGDLSSESTVSRIRTEHFPLTLESARPSHTSQYLCASSAPRVASGRGEKLFFGSGTQLSVL.

The chain links TRBV5-6 to TRBJ2-7; D may be TRBD1 or TRBD2 (6 bases each). CDR1 and CDR2 (germline): SGHDT, YYEEEE. This CDR3 is 15 amino acids long. V lost 3 bases and J lost 0, with 13 bases in between. CDR3 in amino acids: CASSWGAGSSYEQYF. The CDR3 DNA sequence: TGTGCCAGCAGCTGGGGGGCAGGGAGCTCCTACGAGCAGTACTTC.

This clonotype was detected ten times or more. The gene calls are TRBV2 and TRBJ2-2, with a tentative D call TRBD2 (7 bases). The CDR3 has 15 amino acids. Trimming shortened V by 7 bases and J by 4 bases, and 16 bases separated the two germline ends. CDR1 is SNHLY, CDR2 FYNNEI, per germline. The CDR3 DNA is TGTGCCAGCAACAGGGAGGGAGGAGGCACCGGGGAGCTGTTTTTT. This sequence encodes CASNREGGGTGELFF.

This clonotype has at least ten counts. This rearrangement joins TRBV6-1 to TRBJ2-7, with 12 bases lining up with TRBD2. The V segment lost 7 bases and the J segment 0 bases; nucleotides outside the gene matches: 4. CDR1 MNHNS and CDR2 SASEGT come from the germline V gene. CDR3 length equals 15 residues. CDR3 residues: CASIPTSGSSYEQYF. CDR3 DNA sequence: TGTGCCAGCATTCCGACTAGCGGGAGCTCCTACGAGCAGTACTTC.

This chain uses TRBV27 with TRBJ1-3, with 8 nucleotides matching TRBD1. V lost 5 bases and J lost 0; bases outside the gene matches: 6. This CDR3 has 16 residues. Germline lookup yields CDR1 MNHEY and CDR2 SMNVEV (reference sequence). The CDR3 is CASSPGQGISGNTIYF. In DNA, the CDR3 is TGTGCCAGCAGTCCTGGACAGGGAATCTCTGGAAACACCATATATTTT.

At least ten counts were recorded for this clonotype. The CDR3 DNA reads as TGCGCCAGCAGCTTGGCCAGGTCCTACGAGCAGTACTTC. This gives the protein CASSLARSYEQYF. The chain employs TRBV5-1 and TRBJ2-7; D not resolved. Deletions cut 0 bases from V and 1 base from J, with 5 bases between. The CDR3 is 13 amino acids. In germline, CDR1 is SGHRS, CDR2 YFSETQ.

This rearrangement joins TRBV9 to TRBJ1-4; possibly TRBD1 for D (6 bases). Trimming cost V 3 bases and J 8 bases, with 14 bases left between them. The CDR3 spans 14 residues. The germline V gene encodes CDR1 SGDLS and CDR2 YYNGEE. As DNA, the CDR3 is TGTGCCAGCAGCGAACCAGGGGTTGGGGAAAAACTGTTTTTT. Its protein product is CASSEPGVGEKLFF.

This clonotype was counted between two and nine times. This chain uses TRBV28 with TRBJ2-1; 7 bases are a match to TRBD1. CDR1 and CDR2 (germline): MDHEN, SYDVKM. CDR3 length: 16 residues. V was clipped by 1 base and J by 6 bases; unmatched bases: 9. The CDR3 protein is CASSLLGQFARNEQFF. The CDR3 nucleotides are TGTGCCAGCAGTTTATTGGGACAGTTTGCACGCAATGAGCAGTTCTTC.

This clonotype was observed a few times. The chain carries TRBV28 and TRBJ2-3; D not resolved. The ends were cut back, 8 bases at V and 5 bases at J, with 14 bases in the middle. In germline, CDR1 is MDHEN, CDR2 SYDVKM. This CDR3 is 13 amino acids long. Here the CDR3 reads CASWPGPGDTQYF. In DNA form, the CDR3 reads TGTGCCAGCTGGCCGGGCCCGGGAGATACGCAGTATTTT.

This chain links TRBV6-2 or TRBV6-3 with TRBJ1-1; D remains unclear. V was pared by 5 bases and J by 11 bases, with 18 bases between. Germline V gene sequence: CDR1 MNHEY, CDR2 SVGEGT. The CDR3 is 13 amino acids. The CDR3 reads CASSPSGLGEAFF. The CDR3 nucleotides read TGTGCCAGCAGTCCTTCGGGTTTGGGTGAGGCTTTCTTT.